This paragraph reports one TCR beta chain. Antigen: not known. The data were obtained in a study of vaccination and CD4 T cells after COVID-19. At the level of the study: The convalescents comprised six males and four females, two of them Hispanic. Post-COVID samples were collected a median roughly 100 days following diagnosis, spanning 35 to 161.

V was trimmed by 7 bases and J by 7 bases, leaving 14 bases between them. The length of the CDR3 is 13 residues. Germline V CDR1 and CDR2: MDHEN, SYDVKM. The treatment denotes: roughly 10-day PBMC culture with coronavirus spike peptide pools or control peptides (ViraFEST assay). Oncomine TCR Beta short-read sequencing was applied to DNA from cultured CD4+ T cells. Via MiXCR, TCRdb re-called the PCR reads, giving one row per CDR3 protein. This table has some 14,000 distinct CDR3 sequences, over 35% appearing once. The clonotype was recovered from a human donor who had recovered from COVID-19. The chain carries TRBV28 and TRBJ1-5; D not resolved. The material was CD4+ T cells from blood, cultured in vitro, obtained after SARS-CoV-2 vaccination. The CDR3 sequence: CASINFGGQPQHF. The CDR3, as DNA: TGTGCCAGCATCAACTTCGGAGGCCAGCCCCAGCATTTT. Using reference TRBV28 and TRBJ1-5 for the parts outside the CDR3, the full variable domain is DVKVTQSSRYLVKRTGEKVFLECVQDMDHENMFWYRQDPGLGLRLIYFSYDVKMKEKGDIPEGYSVSREKKERFSLILESASTNQTSMYLCASINFGGQPQHFGDGTRLSIL.